The clone carrying this TCR beta chain was found many times. Its antigen is unidentified. From RNA transcripts, TCR beta CDR3 regions were amplified. A first-round RT-PCR of the TCR CDR3 used the HTBI primer set. TCRdb re-derived calls from the multiplex PCR reads in MiXCR, one entry per CDR3 protein. Here the sample spans hundreds of thousands of distinct CDR3 sequences, approximately 13% being singletons. This sample is part of a study of T cells in Graves' hyperthyroidism and ophthalmopathy. The study's findings and limits: The majority of expanded thyroid clonotypes above 0.001 also appeared in blood.

The CDR3 is made up of 14 amino acids. Trimming took off 1 base at V and 1 base at J, with 7 bases between the two ends. Germline CDR1 and CDR2: SGHTA and FQGNSA. PBMCs were obtained from over 8.5 ml fresh peripheral blood. The sequence came from a woman aged 30 to 39 with Graves' hyperthyroidism that later progressed to Graves' ophthalmopathy. This sequence joins TRBV7-2 and TRBJ2-5, with D unclear. The sequenced material came from blood. The chain's CDR3 is CASSLVGAQETQYF. Written as DNA, the CDR3 is TGTGCCAGCAGCTTAGTTGGAGCCCAAGAGACCCAGTACTTC. Based on the CDR3 plus reference TRBV7-2 and TRBJ2-5, the full variable domain is GAGVSQSPSNKVTEKGKDVELRCDPISGHTALYWYRQSLGQGLEFLIYFQGNSAPDKSGLPSDRFSAERTGGSVSTLTIQRTQQEDSAVYLCASSLVGAQETQYFGPGTRLLVL.